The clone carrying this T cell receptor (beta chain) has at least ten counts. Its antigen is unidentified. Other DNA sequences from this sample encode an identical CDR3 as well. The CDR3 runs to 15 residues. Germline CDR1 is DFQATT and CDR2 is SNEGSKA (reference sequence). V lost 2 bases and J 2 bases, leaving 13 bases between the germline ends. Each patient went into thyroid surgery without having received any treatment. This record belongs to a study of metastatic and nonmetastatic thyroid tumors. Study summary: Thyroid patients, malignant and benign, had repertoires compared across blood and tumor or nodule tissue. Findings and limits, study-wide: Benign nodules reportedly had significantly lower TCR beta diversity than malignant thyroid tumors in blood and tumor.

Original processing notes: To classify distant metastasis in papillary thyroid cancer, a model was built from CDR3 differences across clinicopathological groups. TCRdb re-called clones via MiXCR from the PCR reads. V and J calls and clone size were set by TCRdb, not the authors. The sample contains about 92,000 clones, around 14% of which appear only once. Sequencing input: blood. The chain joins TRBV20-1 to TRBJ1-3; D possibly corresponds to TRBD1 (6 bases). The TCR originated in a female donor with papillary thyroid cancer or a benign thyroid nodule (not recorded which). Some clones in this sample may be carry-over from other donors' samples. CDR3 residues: CSARPRGGAGNTIYF. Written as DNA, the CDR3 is TGCAGTGCTAGACCCCGAGGGGGGGCTGGAAACACCATATATTTT.